The clone carrying this TCR beta chain was found many times. The data stem from a study of response to subunit inactivated influenza vaccine. This CDR3 is 12 amino acids long. Germline CDR1 is SQVTM and CDR2 is ANQGSEA. V was pared by 3 bases and J by 4 bases, with 10 bases between. Via MiXCR, TCRdb re-called the RT-PCR reads, giving one row per CDR3 protein. The table shows around 170,000 distinct CDR3 sequences, with around 10% occurring only once. This sequence originates from a man between 50 and 70 years old who received an inactivated influenza vaccine. This chain joins TRBV29-1 and TRBJ2-7; D is possibly TRBD1 (5 bases). The sequences come from CD8+ T cells sorted from PBMCs, collected less than 30 months after vaccination. CDR3 residues: CSVESGRYEQYF. The CDR3 DNA reads TGCAGCGTTGAGTCAGGGCGATACGAGCAGTACTTC.